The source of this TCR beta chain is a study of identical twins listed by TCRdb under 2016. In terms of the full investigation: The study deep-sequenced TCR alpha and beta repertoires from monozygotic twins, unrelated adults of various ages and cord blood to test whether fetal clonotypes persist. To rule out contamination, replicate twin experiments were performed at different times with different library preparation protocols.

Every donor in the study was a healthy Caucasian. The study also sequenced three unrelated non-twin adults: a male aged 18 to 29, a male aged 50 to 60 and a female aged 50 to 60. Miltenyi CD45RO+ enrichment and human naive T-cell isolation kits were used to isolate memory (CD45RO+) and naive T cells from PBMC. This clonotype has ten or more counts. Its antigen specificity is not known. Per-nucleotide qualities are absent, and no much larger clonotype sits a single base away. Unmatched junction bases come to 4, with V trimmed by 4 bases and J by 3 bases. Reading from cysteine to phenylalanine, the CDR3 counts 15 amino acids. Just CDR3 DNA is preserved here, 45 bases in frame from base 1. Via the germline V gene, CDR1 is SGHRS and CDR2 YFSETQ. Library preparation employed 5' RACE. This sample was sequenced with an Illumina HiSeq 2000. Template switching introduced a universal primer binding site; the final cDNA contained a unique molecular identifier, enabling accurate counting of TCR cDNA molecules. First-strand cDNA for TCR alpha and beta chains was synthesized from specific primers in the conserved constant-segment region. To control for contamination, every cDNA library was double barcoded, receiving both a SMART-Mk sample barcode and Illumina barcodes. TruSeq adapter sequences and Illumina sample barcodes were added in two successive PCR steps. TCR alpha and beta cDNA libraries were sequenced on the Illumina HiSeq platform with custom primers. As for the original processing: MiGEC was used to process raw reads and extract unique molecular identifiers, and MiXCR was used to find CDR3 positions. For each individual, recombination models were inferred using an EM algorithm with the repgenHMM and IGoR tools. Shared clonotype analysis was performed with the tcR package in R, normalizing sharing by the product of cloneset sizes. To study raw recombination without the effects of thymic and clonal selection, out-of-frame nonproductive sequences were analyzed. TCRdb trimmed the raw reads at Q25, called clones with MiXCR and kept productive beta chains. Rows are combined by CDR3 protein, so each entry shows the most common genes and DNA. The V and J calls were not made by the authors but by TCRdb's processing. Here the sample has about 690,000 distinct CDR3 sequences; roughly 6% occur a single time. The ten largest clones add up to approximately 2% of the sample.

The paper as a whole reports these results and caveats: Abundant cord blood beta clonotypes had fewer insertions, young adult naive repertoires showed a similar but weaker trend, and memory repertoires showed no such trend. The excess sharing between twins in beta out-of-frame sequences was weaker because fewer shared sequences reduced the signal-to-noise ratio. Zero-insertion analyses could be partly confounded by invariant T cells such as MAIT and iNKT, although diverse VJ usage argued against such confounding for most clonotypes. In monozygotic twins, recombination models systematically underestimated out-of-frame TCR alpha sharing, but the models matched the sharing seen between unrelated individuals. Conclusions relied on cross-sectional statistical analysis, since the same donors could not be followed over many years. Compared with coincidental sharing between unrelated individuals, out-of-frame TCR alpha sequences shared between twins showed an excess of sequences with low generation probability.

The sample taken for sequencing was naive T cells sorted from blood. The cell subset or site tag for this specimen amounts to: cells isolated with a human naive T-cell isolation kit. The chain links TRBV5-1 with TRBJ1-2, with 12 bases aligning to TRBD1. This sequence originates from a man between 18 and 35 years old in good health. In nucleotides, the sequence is TGCGCCAGCAGCCCGGGACAGGGGGCATACTATGGCTACACCTTC. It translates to CASSPGQGAYYGYTF.